Each of the 9 T cell receptor beta chains below was sequenced from the same sample in a study of shared clonotypes between healthy human individuals. The table came from immunoSEQ multiplex PCR; TCRdb's copy has only in-frame clones and leaves some out. The sample records over a million clones, approximately 98% being singletons. The sequencing input was naive CD4+ T cells sorted from blood. Noted subset: CD45RA+ positively selected. These receptor sequences come from a man in his thirties or forties in good health.

This chain connects TRBV28 to TRBJ1-5, with a weak D call TRBD1 (5 bases). Germline loops: CDR1 MDHEN, CDR2 SYDVKM. Trimming took off 3 bases at V and 1 base at J, with 10 bases between the two ends. The CDR3 sequence is 15 residues long. The DNA for the CDR3 is TGTGCCAGCAGTTTGCCCTCAGGGAGCAATCAGCCCCAGCATTTT. Its protein product is CASSLPSGSNQPQHF.

A note on this clone: The same CDR3 is also encoded by other DNA sequences in this sample. The CDR3 DNA is TGCGCCAGCAGTGAGTCATCCGGGGAGCAGTACTTC. It specifies CASSESSGEQYF. The chain couples TRBV10-1 to TRBJ2-7; D is undetermined. Trimming took 0 bases from V and 7 from J, leaving 7 bases between them. This CDR3 contains 12 residues. The V gene's germline CDR1 is WNHNN and CDR2 SYGVQD (reference sequence).

This chain connects TRBV7-9 to TRBJ1-1, with TRBD1 identical over 11 bases. V trimming: 2 bases; J trimming: 4 bases; junction bases outside the gene matches: 6. The CDR3 totals 16 residues. Looked up from germline, CDR1 is SEHNR and CDR2 is FQNEAQ (reference sequence). This CDR3 reads CASSLWPDRGLTEAFF. The CDR3 DNA sequence: TGTGCCAGCAGCTTATGGCCGGACAGGGGGCTCACTGAAGCTTTCTTT. The variable domain in full, completed from reference TRBV7-9 and TRBJ1-1, reads DTGVSQNPRHKITKRGQNVTFRCDPISEHNRLYWYRQTLGQGPEFLTYFQNEAQLEKSRLLSDRFSAERPKGSFSTLEIQRTEQGDSAMYLCASSLWPDRGLTEAFFGQGTRLTVV.

About this clone itself: The identical CDR3 is also encoded by other nucleotide sequences in the sample. The chain recombines TRBV18 with TRBJ2-7, with D unclear. V was pared by 3 bases and J by 5 bases, with 8 bases between. This CDR3 comprises 12 residues. From germline, CDR1 is KGHSH and CDR2 LQKENI. CDR3 region: CASSPLGDEQYF. CDR3 in DNA: TGTGCCAGCTCACCGCTAGGCGACGAGCAGTACTTC.

The J gene is TRBJ2-5, the V gene TRBV18; maybe TRBD1 (6 bases). The CDR3 is 14 amino acids. Germline V CDR1 and CDR2: KGHSH, LQKENI. V lost 6 bases, J lost 2 bases, and 13 bases lay in between. This CDR3 is CASSSTGLQETQYF. In nucleotides, the CDR3 is TGTGCCAGCTCCTCCACAGGGTTACAAGAGACCCAGTACTTC.

The chain joins TRBV10-1 to TRBJ2-3, with D unresolved. The V gene's germline CDR1 is WNHNN and CDR2 SYGVQD (reference sequence). V was shortened by 0 bases and J by 1 base, with 5 bases between the two germline ends. The CDR3 totals 14 residues. The CDR3 nucleotides read TGCGCCAGCAGTGAGTCTATCGGCACAGATACGCAGTATTTT. This codes for CASSESIGTDTQYF.

V gene TRBV28 combines with J gene TRBJ2-7; possibly TRBD1 or TRBD2 for D (5 bases each). Trimming took off 8 bases at V and 3 bases at J, with 17 bases between the two ends. This CDR3 is 14 amino acids long. Looked up from germline, CDR1 is MDHEN and CDR2 is SYDVKM. DNA of the CDR3: TGTGCCAGCTCGGTCGGGACCTTCCACTACGAGCAGTACTTC. It is translated as CASSVGTFHYEQYF.

V usage is TRBV4-3 and J usage is TRBJ1-2, with TRBD1 as a possible D gene (5 bases). Deletions cut 4 bases from V and 5 bases from J, with 14 bases between. This CDR3 is built from 14 residues. Germline CDR1 LGHNA, CDR2 YSLEER. In DNA form, the CDR3 reads TGCGCCAGCAGCCGAACCAGGGAATTATATGGCTACACCTTC. It specifies CASSRTRELYGYTF.

CDR3 in DNA: TGCGCCAGCAGCTCAACAGGGGAGGGGCACAATGAGCAGTTCTTC. Residues: CASSSTGEGHNEQFF. The chain combines TRBV5-1 with TRBJ2-1; either TRBD1 or TRBD2 may supply D (7 bases each). Germline CDR1 is SGHRS and CDR2 is YFSETQ. The CDR3 is 15 amino acids. V lost 3 bases and J lost 5, with 15 bases in between.